This entry is about one TCR beta chain. Its antigen is as yet unknown. This record comes from a study of tumour-infiltrating T cells in Burkitt lymphoma. Study context: All epidemiological Burkitt lymphoma subtypes were represented in the cohort. Study-wide results and limits: Several public clonotypes were shared across many Burkitt lymphoma patients.

Method: immunoSEQ multiplex PCR; TCRdb's copy keeps in-frame clones and lacks some. The repertoire includes some 1,300 clones, 10% to 15% of them detected once, and roughly a quarter sits in the top ten. CDR1 is MGHRA, CDR2 YSYEKL, per germline. CDR3 size: 15 residues. V lost 1 base to trimming and J lost 3 bases; unmatched junction nucleotides: 4. This receptor was obtained from a human donor with Burkitt lymphoma. Sequencing was done on a sample of tumor tissue. This chain connects TRBV4-1 to TRBJ2-3; 7 nucleotides agree with TRBD2. The CDR3 DNA is TGCGCCAGCAGCCAAGGGGGAGGGTGGACAGATACGCAGTATTTT. Translating gives CASSQGGGWTDTQYF.